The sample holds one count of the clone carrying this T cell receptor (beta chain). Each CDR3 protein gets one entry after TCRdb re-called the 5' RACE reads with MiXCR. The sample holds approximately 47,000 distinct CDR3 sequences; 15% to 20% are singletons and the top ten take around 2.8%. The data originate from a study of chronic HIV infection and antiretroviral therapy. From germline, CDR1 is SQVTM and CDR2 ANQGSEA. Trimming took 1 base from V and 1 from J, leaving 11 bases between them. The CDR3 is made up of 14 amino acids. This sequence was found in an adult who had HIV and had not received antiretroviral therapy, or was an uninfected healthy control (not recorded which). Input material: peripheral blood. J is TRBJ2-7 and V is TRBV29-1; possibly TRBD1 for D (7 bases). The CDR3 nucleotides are TGCAGCGTTGAAGTCGCAGGGGGGTCCTACGAGCAGTACTTC. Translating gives CSVEVAGGSYEQYF.